This TCR beta chain derives from a study of T cell responses to AZD1222 COVID-19 vaccine. This table comes from immunoSEQ multiplex PCR, and its TCRdb copy is limited to in-frame clones, with some not included. The sample has about 110,000 clones, about 90% seen once. Between the trimmed V and J ends, which lost 2 bases and 4 bases, there was a span of 12 bases. Per germline, CDR1 SGHRS and CDR2 YFSETQ. There are 14 residues in the CDR3. This sample comprised peripheral blood, obtained 28 days after the second AZD1222 dose. This receptor was identified in an adult who received the AZD1222 COVID-19 vaccine. The chain carries TRBV5-1 and TRBJ2-5; tentatively, D is TRBD1 or TRBD2 (5 bases each). In DNA, the CDR3 is TGCGCCAGCAGCTTATGGTCAGGGAGAGAGACCCAGTACTTC. As protein: CASSLWSGRETQYF.